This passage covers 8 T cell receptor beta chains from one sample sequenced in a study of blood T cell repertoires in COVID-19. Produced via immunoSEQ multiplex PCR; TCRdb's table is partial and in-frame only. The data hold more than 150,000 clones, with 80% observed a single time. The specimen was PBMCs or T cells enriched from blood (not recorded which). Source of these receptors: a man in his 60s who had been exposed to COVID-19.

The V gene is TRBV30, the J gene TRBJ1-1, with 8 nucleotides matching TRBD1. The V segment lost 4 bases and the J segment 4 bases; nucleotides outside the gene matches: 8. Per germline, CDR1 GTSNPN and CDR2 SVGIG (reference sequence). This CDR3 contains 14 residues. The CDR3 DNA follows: TGTGCCTGGACAGGGGGCGCGTGGGGCACTGAAGCTTTCTTT. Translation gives CAWTGGAWGTEAFF.

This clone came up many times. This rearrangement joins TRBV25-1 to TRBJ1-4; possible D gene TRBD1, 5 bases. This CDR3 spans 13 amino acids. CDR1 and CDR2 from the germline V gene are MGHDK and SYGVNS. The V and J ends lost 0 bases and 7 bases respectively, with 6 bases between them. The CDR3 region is CASSEYGGEKLFF. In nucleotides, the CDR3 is TGTGCCAGCAGTGAATACGGGGGTGAAAAACTGTTTTTT.

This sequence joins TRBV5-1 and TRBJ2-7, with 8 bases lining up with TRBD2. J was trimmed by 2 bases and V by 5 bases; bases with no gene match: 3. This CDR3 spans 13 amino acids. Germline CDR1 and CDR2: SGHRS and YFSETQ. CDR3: CASRSGGAYEQYF. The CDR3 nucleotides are TGCGCCAGCAGGTCGGGAGGGGCCTACGAGCAGTACTTC.

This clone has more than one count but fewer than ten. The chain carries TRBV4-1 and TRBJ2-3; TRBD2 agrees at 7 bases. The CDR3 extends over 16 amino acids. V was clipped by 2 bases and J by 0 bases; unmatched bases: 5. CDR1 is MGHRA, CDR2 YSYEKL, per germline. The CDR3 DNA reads TGCGCCAGCAGCCAACCGGGACTAACTAGCACAGATACGCAGTATTTT. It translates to CASSQPGLTSTDTQYF.

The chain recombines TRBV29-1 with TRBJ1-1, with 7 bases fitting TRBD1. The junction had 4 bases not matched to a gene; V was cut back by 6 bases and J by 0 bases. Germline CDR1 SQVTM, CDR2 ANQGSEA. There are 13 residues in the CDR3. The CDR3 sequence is CSVRDRVNTEAFF. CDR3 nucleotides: TGCAGCGTCCGGGACAGAGTGAACACTGAAGCTTTCTTT.

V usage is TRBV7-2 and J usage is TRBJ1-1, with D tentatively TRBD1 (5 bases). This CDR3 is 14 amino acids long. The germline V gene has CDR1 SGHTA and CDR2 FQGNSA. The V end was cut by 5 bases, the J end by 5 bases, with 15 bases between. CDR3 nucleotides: TGTGCCAGCAGCCCCGGCGGGGGGAGGACTGAAGCTTTCTTT. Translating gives CASSPGGGRTEAFF.

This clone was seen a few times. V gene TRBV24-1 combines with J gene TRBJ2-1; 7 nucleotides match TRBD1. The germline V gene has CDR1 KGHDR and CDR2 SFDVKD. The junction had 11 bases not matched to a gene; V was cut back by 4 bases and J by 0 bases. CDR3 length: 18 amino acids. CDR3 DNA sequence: TGTGCCACCAGTGACGTGGGGACGACAGGGCTCTCCTACAATGAGCAGTTCTTC. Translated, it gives CATSDVGTTGLSYNEQFF.

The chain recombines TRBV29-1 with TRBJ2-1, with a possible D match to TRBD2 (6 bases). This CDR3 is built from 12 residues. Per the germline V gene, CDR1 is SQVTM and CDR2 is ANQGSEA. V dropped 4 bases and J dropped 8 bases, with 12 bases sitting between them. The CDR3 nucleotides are TGCAGCGTTGTTGGAGGGGTTGATGAGCAGTTCTTC. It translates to CSVVGGVDEQFF.